This TCR beta chain emerged from a study of Graves' ophthalmopathy and Graves' hyperthyroidism. Study conclusions and caveats: A majority of expanded thyroid clonotypes exceeding 0.001 frequency were likewise present in blood.

CDR3 size: 13 residues. CDR1 is DFQATT, CDR2 SNEGSKA, per germline (reference sequence). Trimming left V 3 bases short and J 0 bases short, with 8 bases between. For repertoire sequencing, the TCR beta CDR3 regions were amplified from RNA transcripts. The first round was an RT-PCR with HTBI primers, and the second round was a multiplex PCR. TCRdb passed the multiplex PCR reads through MiXCR, listing each CDR3 protein once. The table lists about 620,000 distinct CDR3 sequences, roughly 20% of them singletons. It was from roughly 10 ml of fresh peripheral blood that the PBMCs came. This clonotype was seen repeatedly, ten times or more. Its antigen is undetermined.

This rearrangement joins TRBV20-1 to TRBJ1-2, with D hard to call. This receptor was taken from a young woman with stable Graves' hyperthyroidism. Some clones in this sample may be carry-over from other donors' samples. Sequencing was performed on peripheral blood. The CDR3, as DNA: TGCAGTGCTAGGGACCGAACTAACTATGGCTACACCTTC. Protein sequence: CSARDRTNYGYTF.